The 24 T cell receptor beta chains below all came from one sample that was sequenced in a study of vaccination effects on CD4 cells after COVID-19. Profiling relied on immunoSEQ multiplex PCR, and the TCRdb table lists in-frame clones only, not all of them. The sample holds about 59,000 clones, around four fifths seen once. No antigen is known for these receptors. Viral peptide pool expansion of antigen-specific CD4+ T cells preceded sequencing in the ViraFEST assay. Once cultured for approximately eleven days, the cells underwent separation to obtain CD4+ T cells. Two doses of either BNT162b2 or mRNA-1273 were given to each participant. The sequences come from CD4+ T cells from PBMCs cultured with HCoV-OC43 spike peptides, collected after COVID-19 vaccination. The subset: HCoV-OC43 spike overlapping peptide pool stimulation. Receptors were obtained from a human donor who received a COVID-19 vaccine.

The chain uses TRBV7-3 and TRBJ2-4; D remains unclear. The CDR3 runs 12 residues. Between the trimmed V and J ends, which lost 3 bases and 6 bases, there was a span of 6 bases. The germline V gene has CDR1 SGHTA and CDR2 FQGTGA. CDR3 residues: CASSFSGNIQYF. CDR3 DNA: TGTGCCAGCAGCTTCAGTGGAAACATTCAGTACTTC.

The genes are TRBV2 and TRBJ2-7; TRBD1 agrees at 8 bases. Germline V gene lookup returns CDR1 SNHLY and CDR2 FYNNEI. V trimming: 6 bases; J trimming: 3 bases; junction bases outside the gene matches: 1. The CDR3 has 12 residues. The CDR3 reads CASRGQGYEQYV. DNA of the CDR3: TGTGCCAGCAGAGGACAGGGCTACGAGCAGTACGTC.

The J gene is TRBJ1-2, the V gene TRBV3-1 (or the pseudogene TRBV3-2); the D gene is possibly TRBD1 (6 bases). V lost 4 bases and J 13 bases, leaving 28 bases between the germline ends. The CDR3 contains 16 residues. Germline CDR1 LGHDT, CDR2 YNNKEL (reference sequence). The CDR3 sequence is CASSRLGGAGSKPPTF. DNA for the CDR3: TGTGCCAGCAGCCGCCTGGGGGGGGCAGGGTCAAAACCTCCCACCTTC.

This rearrangement joins TRBV5-1 to TRBJ1-2, with a possible D match to TRBD1 (5 bases). CDR1 SGHRS and CDR2 YFSETQ come from the germline V gene. CDR3 size: 14 residues. The V end lost 4 bases, the J end lost 3 bases, and 13 bases lay between the germline ends. The CDR3 loop reads CASSPVGDDYGYTF. The CDR3 region has the DNA TGCGCCAGCAGCCCGGTAGGGGACGACTATGGCTACACCTTC.

J is TRBJ1-3 and V is TRBV7-3, with 9 bases matching TRBD1. The CDR3 is made up of 15 amino acids. Germline V CDR1 and CDR2: SGHTA, FQGTGA. The junction had 4 bases not matched to a gene; V was cut back by 1 base and J by 6 bases. The CDR3 DNA reads TGTGCCAGCAGCTTAAGGGACAGGGATGTAAACACCATATATTTT. It translates to CASSLRDRDVNTIYF.

The gene calls are TRBV19 and TRBJ2-1; the D gene is possibly TRBD2 (6 bases). V was cut by 6 bases and J by 2 bases, with 17 bases left in between. Per the germline V gene, CDR1 is LNHDA and CDR2 is SQIVND (reference sequence). The CDR3 length is 16 residues. CDR3 loop: CASRKVLGGPYNEQFF. The CDR3 coding sequence is TGTGCCAGTAGGAAAGTCCTCGGGGGACCCTACAATGAGCAGTTCTTC. Full variable domain (remainder filled in from reference TRBV19 and TRBJ2-1): DGGITQSPKYLFRKEGQNVTLSCEQNLNHDAMYWYRQDPGQGLRLIYYSQIVNDFQKGDIAEGYSVSREKKESFPLTVTSAQKNPTAFYLCASRKVLGGPYNEQFFGPGTRLTVL.

This clone was seen a single time. The CDR3 protein is CSVRDTGPRGYTF. DNA for the CDR3: TGCAGCGTTCGGGACACAGGCCCCAGGGGCTACACCTTC. The rearrangement uses TRBV29-1 and TRBJ1-2, with D possibly matching TRBD1 (6 bases). Per the germline V gene, CDR1 is SQVTM and CDR2 is ANQGSEA. CDR3 size: 13 residues. Deletions cut 5 bases from V and 8 bases from J, with 18 bases between.

The chain is built from TRBV12-3 or TRBV12-4 and TRBJ2-3; D might be TRBD1 (6 bases). The CDR3 length is 13 residues. V lost 10 bases to trimming and J lost 4 bases, with 15 bases between them. The CDR3 region has the DNA TGTGCCACCAAACAGGGCGCGGCAGATACGCAGTATTTT. It is translated as CATKQGAADTQYF.

The CDR3 loop reads CASSQLAEQFF. CDR3 in DNA: TGTGCCAGCAGCCAGTTAGCGGAGCAGTTCTTC. The V call is TRBV12-3 or TRBV12-4, the J call TRBJ2-1; D possibly corresponds to TRBD2 (5 bases). Trimming took 6 bases from V and 10 from J, leaving 10 bases between them. CDR3 length: 11 residues.

In DNA form, the CDR3 reads TGTGCCAGCAGTGAATTGAGTTATGGCTACACCTTC. Its protein is CASSELSYGYTF. This rearrangement joins TRBV6-1 to TRBJ1-2; D gene uncertain. The CDR3 totals 12 residues. Between the trimmed V and J ends, which lost 2 bases and 5 bases, there was a span of 6 bases. Germline loops: CDR1 MNHNS, CDR2 SASEGT.

The rearrangement links TRBV9 to TRBJ2-3; D remains unclear. Trimming cost V 0 bases and J 1 base, with 9 bases left between them. CDR1 and CDR2 from the germline V gene are SGDLS and YYNGEE. The CDR3 contains 15 residues. CDR3 DNA sequence: TGTGCCAGCAGCGTAGGACCTAGTGGCACAGATACGCAGTATTTT. It encodes CASSVGPSGTDTQYF.

This clone turned up a few times. The genes are TRBV19 and TRBJ2-1, with D tentatively TRBD2 (6 bases). The CDR3 spans 14 residues. Trimming shortened V by 5 bases and J by 7 bases, and 15 bases separated the two germline ends. Germline loops: CDR1 LNHDA, CDR2 SQIVND (reference sequence). The chain's CDR3 is CASSVDGGYNEQFF. Here the CDR3 DNA reads TGTGCCAGTAGTGTGGACGGAGGGTATAATGAGCAGTTCTTC.

The chain carries TRBV27 and TRBJ2-3; tentative D call: TRBD2 (5 bases). CDR3 size: 17 residues. V lost 2 bases and J 4 bases, leaving 19 bases between the germline ends. CDR1 is MNHEY and CDR2 is SMNVEV in the germline V gene (reference sequence). CDR3 sequence reads: CASSLTPGNFAPDTQYF. The CDR3 bases are TGTGCCAGCAGTTTAACCCCGGGAAACTTCGCCCCAGATACGCAGTATTTT.

J is TRBJ1-3 and V is TRBV2, with 8 bases identical to TRBD1. Germline values: CDR1 SNHLY, CDR2 FYNNEI. V was clipped by 8 bases and J by 4 bases; unmatched bases: 1. The CDR3 runs to 12 residues. The CDR3 loop is CASGQGGNTIYF. In DNA form, the CDR3 reads TGTGCCAGCGGACAGGGCGGAAACACCATATATTTT.

The chain is built from TRBV24-1 and TRBJ2-3; D gene uncertain. The germline CDR1 and CDR2 sequences are KGHDR and SFDVKD. Trimming stripped 3 bases from V and 3 bases from J, with 3 bases between. The length of the CDR3 is 12 residues. The CDR3 is CATSDGTDTQYF. In DNA form, the CDR3 reads TGTGCCACCAGTGATGGTACAGATACGCAGTATTTT.

The genes are TRBV19 and TRBJ1-6; D remains unclear. Germline V gives CDR1 LNHDA, CDR2 SQIVND (reference sequence). The CDR3 is made up of 17 amino acids. Trimming took off 3 bases at V and 0 bases at J, with 12 bases between the two ends. CDR3 protein: CASSILGTSSYNSPLHF. CDR3 bases: TGTGCCAGTAGTATTCTCGGTACCAGCTCCTATAATTCACCCCTCCACTTT.

V gene TRBV5-6 combines with J gene TRBJ1-1; D remains ambiguous. The CDR3 spans 17 residues. Germline CDR1 and CDR2: SGHDT and YYEEEE. Trimming took 5 bases from V and 0 from J, leaving 20 bases between them. The CDR3 nucleotides read TGTGCCAGCAGTCTCTATGCCGCGACCCAACTGAACACTGAAGCTTTCTTT. It encodes CASSLYAATQLNTEAFF.

The chain couples TRBV2 to TRBJ2-3, with D maybe TRBD1 (6 bases). From germline, CDR1 is SNHLY and CDR2 FYNNEI. V was shortened by 11 bases and J by 3 bases, with 15 bases between the two germline ends. The CDR3 is 13 residues long. The CDR3 DNA sequence: TGTGCCGGAAAGTCAGGGGTTACAGATACGCAGTATTTT. This gives the protein CAGKSGVTDTQYF. Complete variable domain (other parts from reference TRBV2 and TRBJ2-3): EPEVTQTPSHQVTQMGQEVILRCVPISNHLYFYWYRQILGQKVEFLVSFYNNEISEKSEIFDDQFSVERPDGSNFTLKIRSTKLEDSAMYFCAGKSGVTDTQYFGPGTRLTVL.

Only a few counts were recorded for this clone. The chain carries TRBV18 and TRBJ1-1; D remains ambiguous. The CDR3 contains 12 residues. Germline values: CDR1 KGHSH, CDR2 LQKENI. Trimming shortened V by 3 bases and J by 11 bases, and 13 bases separated the two germline ends. The CDR3 reads CASSPRNAGAFF. The CDR3 bases are TGTGCCAGCTCACCCAGGAACGCGGGGGCTTTCTTT.

The chain uses TRBV9 and TRBJ2-5, with D tentatively TRBD1 (5 bases). CDR3 length: 14 residues. Looked up from germline, CDR1 is SGDLS and CDR2 is YYNGEE. Trimming pared 0 bases from V and 5 bases from J, leaving 11 bases between. CDR3 DNA: TGTGCCAGCAGCGTAGGGAACGCAGGGGAGACCCAGTACTTC. Amino acid sequence: CASSVGNAGETQYF. Complete variable domain (other parts from reference TRBV9 and TRBJ2-5): DSGVTQTPKHLITATGQRVTLRCSPRSGDLSVYWYQQSLDQGLQFLIQYYNGEERAKGNILERFSAQQFPDLHSELNLSSLELGDSALYFCASSVGNAGETQYFGPGTRLLVL.

V and J are TRBV5-1 and TRBJ2-1; 7 bases fit TRBD1. The CDR3 consists of 16 residues. The V gene's germline CDR1 is SGHRS and CDR2 YFSETQ. J gave up 5 bases and V 0 bases, and 8 bases lay outside the gene matches. CDR3 nucleotides: TGCGCCAGCAGCTTGGGGGGTGGGACAGTCGACAATGAGCAGTTCTTC. It translates to CASSLGGGTVDNEQFF.

The CDR3 nucleotides read TGTGCCTGGAGGGTAAATAATTCACCCCTCCACTTT. Translation gives CAWRVNNSPLHF. The chain combines TRBV30 with TRBJ1-6; no clear D. CDR1 is GTSNPN and CDR2 is SVGIG in the germline V gene (reference sequence). V gave up 3 bases and J gave up 5 bases, with 5 bases separating them. The CDR3 covers 12 residues.

The V and J genes are TRBV12-3 or TRBV12-4 and TRBJ2-5; unclear D gene. This CDR3 region has 12 residues. V lost 8 bases and J lost 5, with 12 bases in between. CDR3 nucleotides: TGTGCCAGCCGCCAAGGTCAGGAGACCCAGTACTTC. Translating gives CASRQGQETQYF.

This sequence joins TRBV19 and TRBJ2-1; the match to TRBD1 covers 9 bases. Germline V gene sequence: CDR1 LNHDA, CDR2 SQIVND (reference sequence). The CDR3 contains 14 residues. V dropped 4 bases and J dropped 9; count of bases not matched to a gene: 7. CDR3 DNA sequence: TGTGCCAGTAGTAGGGGACAGGGTAGCGCTGAGCAGTTCTTC. It yields the protein CASSRGQGSAEQFF.